One and the same sample provided the 2 T cell receptor beta chains below, sequenced in a study of cytomegalovirus exposure and HLA in healthy donors. The table came from immunoSEQ multiplex PCR; TCRdb's copy has only in-frame clones and leaves some out. Of 100,000 to 150,000 clones listed, around 85% are singletons. The sequenced sample consisted of PBMCs. Receptor source: a man between 18 and 35 years old in good health and CMV-seropositive.

This chain uses TRBV28 with TRBJ1-6, with a tentative D call TRBD1 (6 bases). Germline CDR1 is MDHEN and CDR2 is SYDVKM. Trimming stripped 5 bases from V and 3 bases from J, with 17 bases between. CDR3 length: 17 amino acids. The CDR3 DNA follows: TGTGCCAGCAGTCTAACAGGGAAAGTTGGCTATAATTCACCCCTCCACTTT. It translates to CASSLTGKVGYNSPLHF.

The chain uses TRBV4-2 and TRBJ2-7; 9 positions agree with TRBD2. CDR3 length: 16 amino acids. With 4 bases clipped from V and 0 bases from J, the junction kept 7 bases outside the gene matches. Looked up from germline, CDR1 is LGHNA and CDR2 is YNFKEQ. For the CDR3, the DNA is TGTGCCAGCAGCCCTGCGACTAGCGGAAGCTCCTACGAGCAGTACTTC. Amino acid sequence: CASSPATSGSSYEQYF.